The rows below give T cell receptor beta chains drawn from one sample of a study of cytomegalovirus exposure and HLA in healthy donors. Measured with immunoSEQ multiplex PCR; TCRdb has only the in-frame clones, and not every one. The table lists tens of thousands of clones. The sequenced sample consisted of PBMCs. The source is a middle-aged man in good health and CMV-seronegative. Each CDR3 is given without its conserved first and last residue.

TRBJ2-3 TRBV6-4 ASSAGTFHGGDTQY
TRBJ2-5 TRBV19 ASSRTGVGETQY
TRBJ2-7 TRBV19 ASIWPPGDAYEQY
TRBJ2-1 TRBV27 ASSLRLGTSGRYEQF
TRBJ2-5 TRBV5-1 ASSLTSGEGENQY
TRBJ2-3 TRBV4-1 ASSPGTIGTDTQY
TRBJ1-1 TRBV28 ASSGAGVNTEAF
TRBJ2-1 TRBV7-9 ASSRGAGGSINEQF
TRBJ1-2 TRBV18 ASSPSAARGLIYGYT
TRBJ1-5 TRBV4-2 ASSQARRDRVAGGYQPQH
TRBJ2-1 TRBV7-2 ASSLQYNEQF
TRBJ2-7 TRBV4-1 ASSQVPGQGISYYEQY
TRBJ2-7 TRBV27 ASSPFPGGGSYEQY
TRBJ1-3 TRBV28 ASSFRGSGNTIY
TRBJ2-1 TRBV4-1 ASSRSELAGDNEQF
TRBJ2-7 TRBV27 ASSPFVGVLSEQY
TRBJ1-3 TRBV9 ASSSEGQFTGNTIY
TRBJ2-1 TRBV27 ASSLPSSGATVYEQF
TRBJ2-7 TRBV5-1 ASSLDRAYEQY
TRBJ2-1 TRBV4-1 ASSQERDYNEQF
TRBJ2-7 TRBV5-1 ASSLEAGTSGVEQY
TRBJ2-1 TRBV30 AWSGAHEQF
TRBJ2-1 TRBV5-1 ASSLGLAGGGDEQF
TRBJ1-3 TRBV10-3 AIKPELISGNTIY
TRBJ1-2 TRBV27 ASSTTRPGGGYT
TRBJ2-1 TRBV4-1 ASSQGGGRDPDNEQF
TRBJ1-1 TRBV29-1 SVGDRGASEAF
TRBJ2-7 TRBV28 ASISGTYEQY
TRBJ1-5 TRBV5-8 ASDEQGAGQPQH
TRBJ2-3 TRBV27 ASSTYTDTQY
TRBJ1-1 TRBV18 ASSPGSGGSTEAF
TRBJ2-1 TRBV11-2 ASSSGFSGRVRNEQF
TRBJ2-3 TRBV29-1 SVVRLASTDTQY
TRBJ1-1 TRBV14 ASSQGGALNTEAF
TRBJ1-2 TRBV28 ASSPVGGTGGYGYT
TRBJ1-2 TRBV29-1 SALYRARGGYT
TRBJ2-7 TRBV5-4 ASSNQGSGYEQY
TRBJ1-2 TRBV29-1 SVPTTGIYGYT
TRBJ2-4 TRBV18 ASSPGPPTLAKNIQY
TRBJ2-2 TRBV25-1 ASRDGKTGSTGELF